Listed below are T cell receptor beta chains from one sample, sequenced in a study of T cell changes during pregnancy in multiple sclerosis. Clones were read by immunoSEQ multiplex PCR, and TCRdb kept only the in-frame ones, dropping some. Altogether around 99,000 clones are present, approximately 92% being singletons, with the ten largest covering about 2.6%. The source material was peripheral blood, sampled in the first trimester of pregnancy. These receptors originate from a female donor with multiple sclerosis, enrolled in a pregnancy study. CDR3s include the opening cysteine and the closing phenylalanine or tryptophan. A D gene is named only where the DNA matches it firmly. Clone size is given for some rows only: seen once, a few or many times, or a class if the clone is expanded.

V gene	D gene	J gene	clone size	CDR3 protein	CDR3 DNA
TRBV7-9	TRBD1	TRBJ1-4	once	CASSSDRGAEKLFF	TGTGCCAGCAGCTCGGACAGGGGGGCTGAAAAACTGTTTTTT
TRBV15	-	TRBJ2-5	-	CATSYRQIQETQYF	TGTGCCACCAGCTATAGACAGATTCAAGAGACCCAGTACTTC
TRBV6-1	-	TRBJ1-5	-	CASSEPIGQSNQPQHF	TGTGCCAGCAGTGAGCCGATAGGACAGAGCAATCAGCCCCAGCATTTT
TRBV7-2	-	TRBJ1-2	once	CASSLLPGHSFSNYGYTF	TGTGCCAGCAGCTTATTGCCGGGACACTCCTTTTCTAACTATGGCTACACCTTC
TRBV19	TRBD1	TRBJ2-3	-	CASRNRGGGTDTQYF	TGTGCCAGTAGAAACAGGGGCGGTGGCACAGATACGCAGTATTTT
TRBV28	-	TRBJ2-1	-	CASSARGGGSDEQFF	TGTGCCAGCAGTGCCCGAGGGGGAGGGTCCGATGAGCAGTTCTTC
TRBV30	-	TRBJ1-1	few	CAWSTTEQLEAFF	TGTGCCTGGAGTACCACGGAACAGCTTGAAGCTTTCTTT
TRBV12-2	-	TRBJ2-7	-	CASRLYELSYEQYF	TGTGCAAGTCGCTTGTATGAGCTTTCCTACGAGCAGTACTTC
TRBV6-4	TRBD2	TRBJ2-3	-	CASSVSGRIDTQYF	TGTGCCAGCAGTGTAAGCGGGAGAATAGATACGCAGTATTTT
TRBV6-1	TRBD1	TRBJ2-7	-	CASSLRDRGFYEQYF	TGTGCCAGCAGTCTCCGGGACAGGGGTTTCTACGAGCAGTACTTC
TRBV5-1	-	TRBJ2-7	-	CASSSSSYEQYF	TGCGCCAGCAGCTCTAGCTCCTACGAGCAGTACTTC
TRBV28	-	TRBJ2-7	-	CASTTEGYEQYF	TGTGCCAGCACCACGGAGGGGTACGAGCAGTACTTC
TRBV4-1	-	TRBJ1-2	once	CASSQDAIPTENYGYTF	TGCGCCAGCAGCCAAGACGCTATACCGACAGAAAACTATGGCTACACCTTC
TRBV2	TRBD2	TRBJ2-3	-	CASSLGLADTDTQYF	TGTGCCAGCAGTCTAGGACTAGCGGACACAGATACGCAGTATTTT
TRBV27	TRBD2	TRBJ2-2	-	CASSQLTLAGAGNTGELFF	TGTGCCAGCAGCCAACTGACACTAGCGGGAGCAGGGAACACCGGGGAGCTGTTTTTT
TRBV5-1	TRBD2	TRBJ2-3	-	CASSLATLAGEGDTQYF	TGCGCCAGCAGCTTGGCTACACTAGCGGGAGAGGGGGATACGCAGTATTTT
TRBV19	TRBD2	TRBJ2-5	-	CASSLTSGSLSRETQYF	TGTGCCAGTAGTCTGACTAGCGGGAGCCTCTCGCGGGAGACCCAGTACTTC
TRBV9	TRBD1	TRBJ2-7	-	CASSPGQGFEQYF	TGTGCCAGCAGCCCGGGACAGGGTTTCGAGCAGTACTTC
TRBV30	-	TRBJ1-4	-	CAWRDNRRLTNEKLFF	TGTGCCTGGCGGGACAACCGCCGGCTAACTAATGAAAAACTGTTTTTT
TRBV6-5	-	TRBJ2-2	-	CASSPLASGELFF	TGTGCCAGCAGTCCCCTAGCTTCCGGGGAGCTGTTTTTT